This record looks at one TCR beta chain sequence and its context. Data came from immunoSEQ multiplex PCR; TCRdb stores just in-frame clones and leaves some out. Here the sample spans some 2,500,000 clones, around 92% being singletons. This CDR3 has 13 amino acids. Between the trimmed V and J ends, which lost 2 bases and 0 bases, there was a span of 4 bases. CDR1 is MNHEY and CDR2 is SVGAGI in the germline V gene. The data are from a study of shared clonotypes between healthy human individuals. The sequencing sample was made of naive CD4+ T cells from PBMCs. Subset in this sample: CD45RA+ positively selected. This receptor was obtained from a man aged 18 to 30 in good health. Some clones in this sample may be carry-over from other donors' samples. The chain uses TRBV6-5 and TRBJ1-1; no firm D call. For the CDR3, the DNA is TGTGCCAGCAGTTACGAGGTGAACACTGAAGCTTTCTTT. It codes for CASSYEVNTEAFF.